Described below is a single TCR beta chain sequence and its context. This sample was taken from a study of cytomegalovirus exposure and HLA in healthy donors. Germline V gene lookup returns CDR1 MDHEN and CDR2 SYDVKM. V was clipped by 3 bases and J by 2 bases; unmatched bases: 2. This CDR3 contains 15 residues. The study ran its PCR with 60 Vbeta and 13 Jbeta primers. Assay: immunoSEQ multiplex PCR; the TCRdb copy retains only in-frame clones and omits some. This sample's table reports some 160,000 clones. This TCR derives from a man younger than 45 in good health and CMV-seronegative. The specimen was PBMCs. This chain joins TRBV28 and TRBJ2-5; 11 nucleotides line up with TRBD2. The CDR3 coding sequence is TGTGCCAGCAGTTTTACTAGCGGGAGACAAGAGACCCAGTACTTC. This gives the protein CASSFTSGRQETQYF.